These 31 T cell receptor beta chains were all obtained from the same sample, sequenced in a study of T-cell reconstitution after alpha-beta-depleted transplantation in children. Using unique molecular identifiers, the investigators prepared the TCRbeta library. TCRdb redid the calling of the PCR reads with MiXCR, one entry per CDR3 protein. This table has about 78,000 distinct CDR3 sequences, roughly 15% appearing once. The material was PBMCs, mostly from graft donor cells, obtained 180 days after TCRalphabeta/CD19-depleted stem cell transplant. The receptors come from a male patient aged 2-15 years who had a stem cell transplant for acute lymphoblastic leukemia, so the T cells may come from the graft donor.

This chain uses TRBV6-5 with TRBJ1-3; possibly TRBD1 for D (6 bases). The V end lost 4 bases, the J end lost 4 bases, and 14 bases lay between the germline ends. The CDR3 is 15 amino acids. From germline, CDR1 is MNHEY and CDR2 SVGAGI. This CDR3 is CASSLWGQVGNTIYF. The CDR3 nucleotides read TGTGCCAGCAGTTTGTGGGGGCAAGTCGGAAACACCATATATTTT.

The table lists this clonotype with a few counts. This CDR3 is CASQGAETQYF. CDR3 DNA sequence: TGCGCCAGCCAGGGAGCAGAGACCCAGTACTTC. The gene calls are TRBV5-1 and TRBJ2-5; D tentatively fits TRBD1 or TRBD2 (5 bases each). Germline CDR1 and CDR2: SGHRS and YFSETQ. V was cut by 7 bases and J by 4 bases, with 8 bases left in between. The CDR3 has 11 residues. The whole variable domain, remainder taken from reference TRBV5-1 and TRBJ2-5, is KAGVTQTPRYLIKTRGQQVTLSCSPISGHRSVSWYQQTPGQGLQFLFEYFSETQRNKGNFPGRFSGRQFSNSRSEMNVSTLELGDSALYLCASQGAETQYFGPGTRLLVL.

The J gene is TRBJ2-3, the V gene TRBV19; 9 bases agree with TRBD2. Trimming took 5 bases from V and 4 from J; bases not matched to a gene: 1. Germline CDR1 is LNHDA and CDR2 is SQIVND (reference sequence). This CDR3 contains 13 residues. The CDR3 DNA reads as TGTGCCAGTAGTTGGACTAGCGCAGATACGCAGTATTTT. Its translation is CASSWTSADTQYF.

The chain carries TRBV25-1 and TRBJ1-6; D is perhaps TRBD1 (5 bases). This CDR3 is 16 amino acids long. The V end was cut by 4 bases, the J end by 9 bases, with 19 bases between. Germline CDR1 reads MGHDK; CDR2 reads SYGVNS. The CDR3 protein is CASSGQFLTGSSPLHF. The CDR3 nucleotides read TGTGCCAGCAGTGGACAGTTTCTTACAGGCAGTTCACCCCTCCACTTT.

The chain joins TRBV7-2 to TRBJ2-5; 7 bases fit TRBD2. With 1 base clipped from V and 3 bases from J, the junction kept 8 bases outside the gene matches. This CDR3 spans 16 amino acids. Germline values: CDR1 SGHTA, CDR2 FQGNSA. CDR3 DNA: TGTGCCAGCAGCTTAGTGAATAGCGGGCTAAAAGAGACCCAGTACTTC. Translation gives CASSLVNSGLKETQYF.

This clonotype was counted ten times or more. The V and J genes are TRBV5-1 and TRBJ1-2; tentatively, D is TRBD1 (6 bases). This CDR3 contains 13 residues. CDR1 SGHRS and CDR2 YFSETQ come from the germline V gene. Trimming took 2 bases from V and 3 from J, leaving 8 bases between them. The CDR3: CASSLQGDYGYTF. CDR3 nucleotides: TGCGCCAGCAGCTTACAGGGAGACTATGGCTACACCTTC. The full variable domain, in which reference TRBV5-1 and TRBJ1-2 provide the parts outside the CDR3, is KAGVTQTPRYLIKTRGQQVTLSCSPISGHRSVSWYQQTPGQGLQFLFEYFSETQRNKGNFPGRFSGRQFSNSRSEMNVSTLELGDSALYLCASSLQGDYGYTFGSGTRLTVV.

The chain combines TRBV5-1 with TRBJ2-3, with 8 bases that match TRBD2. The V gene end was trimmed by 4 bases and the J gene end by 1 base; junction bases not matched to a gene: 5. Germline CDR1 and CDR2: SGHRS and YFSETQ. This CDR3 region has 15 residues. The CDR3 is CASSPGGFRTDTQYF. The CDR3 DNA follows: TGCGCCAGCAGCCCGGGGGGGTTCCGCACAGATACGCAGTATTTT. The full variable domain, completed using reference TRBV5-1 and TRBJ2-3, is KAGVTQTPRYLIKTRGQQVTLSCSPISGHRSVSWYQQTPGQGLQFLFEYFSETQRNKGNFPGRFSGRQFSNSRSEMNVSTLELGDSALYLCASSPGGFRTDTQYFGPGTRLTVL.

This clonotype was counted ten times or more. This chain connects TRBV10-3 to TRBJ1-2; possibly TRBD1 for D (5 bases). Germline assignment: CDR1 ENHRY and CDR2 SYGVKD. The CDR3 has 16 amino acids. V lost 3 bases, J lost 4 bases, and 18 bases lay in between. Written as DNA, the CDR3 is TGTGCCATCAGTGATGGGTCAGGGAGTTCCGGCTATGGCTACACCTTC. Its translation is CAISDGSGSSGYGYTF.

Turning to this clonotype: Germline and junction disagree at one end, which may indicate a read error. This sequence joins TRBV29-1 and TRBJ2-1, with TRBD2 matching 10 bases. From germline, CDR1 is SQVTM and CDR2 ANQGSEA. The CDR3 extends over 12 amino acids. CDR3 in amino acids: CSFERGGQKMIF. CDR3 nucleotide sequence: TGCAGCTTCGAGCGGGGGGGCCAAAAAATGATCTTC.

This clonotype was counted ten times or more. V and J are TRBV7-2 and TRBJ1-5; 7 nucleotides align to TRBD1. With 5 bases clipped from V and 5 bases from J, the junction kept 3 bases outside the gene matches. The CDR3 spans 13 residues. CDR1 and CDR2 from the germline V gene are SGHTA and FQGNSA. The CDR3 DNA reads as TGTGCCAGCAGCCCAGGGGGTTATCAGCCCCAGCATTTT. It encodes CASSPGGYQPQHF.

This clonotype was observed a few times. The CDR3 coding sequence is TGTGCCAGCAGCCAAACCACAGCGGGCGGCTACACCTTC. It translates to CASSQTTAGGYTF. The V and J genes are TRBV3-1 and TRBJ1-2; D is uncertain. Germline values: CDR1 LGHDT, CDR2 YNNKEL (reference sequence). This CDR3 contains 13 residues. V was clipped by 2 bases and J by 8 bases, with 12 bases between them.

V gene TRBV10-3 combines with J gene TRBJ2-5; D is perhaps TRBD1 (7 bases). V was cut by 2 bases and J by 5 bases, with 15 bases left in between. The V gene's germline CDR1 is ENHRY and CDR2 SYGVKD. The CDR3 spans 15 residues. The CDR3 reads CAISEVGRGVETQYF. In DNA form, the CDR3 reads TGTGCCATCAGTGAGGTGGGCAGGGGGGTGGAGACCCAGTACTTC.

This clonotype was counted many times. The chain combines TRBV4-3 with TRBJ1-1, with unresolved D. The CDR3 spans 14 residues. Germline V gene lookup returns CDR1 LGHNA and CDR2 YSLEER. Trimming left V 2 bases short and J 5 bases short, with 12 bases between. The DNA for the CDR3 is TGCGCCAGCAGCCAAAGGGCAGTTTGGACTGAAGCTTTCTTT. Its protein product is CASSQRAVWTEAFF.

The chain carries TRBV20-1 and TRBJ1-3; D not resolved. The CDR3 has 11 residues. Between the trimmed V and J ends, which lost 8 bases and 0 bases, there was a span of 5 bases. CDR1 and CDR2 from the germline V gene are DFQATT and SNEGSKA (reference sequence). CDR3 sequence: CSKSSGNTIYF. The CDR3 nucleotides read TGCAGTAAAAGCTCTGGAAACACCATATATTTT.

The table lists this clonotype with a few counts. The genes are TRBV6-1 and TRBJ2-7, with TRBD2 matching over 14 bases. The CDR3 sequence is 15 residues long. Germline loops: CDR1 MNHNS, CDR2 SASEGT. V was pared by 6 bases and J by 5 bases, with 6 bases of the junction left unmatched. The CDR3: CASRSTSGGAHEQYF. The CDR3 coding sequence is TGTGCCAGCAGGTCGACTAGCGGGGGGGCCCACGAGCAGTACTTC.

This chain links TRBV5-1 with TRBJ2-2, with D possibly TRBD2 on 5 matching bases. Trimming removed 6 bases at V and 3 bases at J, with 18 bases between. The CDR3 covers 16 residues. In germline, CDR1 is SGHRS, CDR2 YFSETQ. In DNA, the CDR3 is TGCGCCAGCACCCTCGGCGGGTGGGTGGACACCGGGGAGCTGTTTTTT. Protein: CASTLGGWVDTGELFF.

This clonotype was observed a handful of times. The chain has TRBV5-1 and TRBJ2-2; D may be TRBD1 (5 bases). V gave up 4 bases and J gave up 1 base, with 8 bases separating them. Germline CDR1 is SGHRS and CDR2 is YFSETQ. CDR3 length equals 14 residues. CDR3 protein: CASSPTENTGELFF. In nucleotides, the CDR3 is TGCGCCAGCAGCCCGACAGAGAACACCGGGGAGCTGTTTTTT.

This clonotype has just a few counts. This chain joins TRBV15 and TRBJ2-7, with a weak D call TRBD1 (6 bases). Trimming removed 4 bases from V and 0 bases from J, with 13 bases in between. This CDR3 comprises 15 residues. Per the germline V gene, CDR1 is LNHNV and CDR2 is YYDKDF (reference sequence). CDR3 in DNA: TGTGCCACCAGCATTCGGGACAAGAGCTCCTACGAGCAGTACTTC. It translates to CATSIRDKSSYEQYF.

This clonotype was seen a few times. V gene TRBV19 combines with J gene TRBJ1-1; D is unclear. Per the germline V gene, CDR1 is LNHDA and CDR2 is SQIVND (reference sequence). This CDR3 spans 16 amino acids. With 3 bases removed from V and 0 bases from J, the gap between germline ends came to 14 bases. Here the CDR3 DNA reads TGTGCCAGTAGTATGCCTTTGAAAGTTGTGAACACTGAAGCTTTCTTT. Its translation: CASSMPLKVVNTEAFF.

This clonotype occurred many times. V and J are TRBV27 and TRBJ2-1, with a tentative D call TRBD1 (5 bases). V was cut by 5 bases and J by 2 bases, with 7 bases left in between. Germline CDR1 MNHEY, CDR2 SMNVEV (reference sequence). This CDR3 contains 13 residues. CDR3 region: CASSTTAYNEQFF. The CDR3 DNA follows: TGTGCCAGCAGTACGACAGCCTACAATGAGCAGTTCTTC.

This clonotype has just a few counts. The rearrangement links TRBV15 to TRBJ2-5; no reliable D call. The CDR3 totals 11 residues. Germline V gene data show CDR1 as LNHNV and CDR2 as YYDKDF (reference sequence). Trimming removed 3 bases from V and 3 bases from J, with 2 bases in between. In DNA, the CDR3 is TGTGCCACCAGCAGCAAAGAGACCCAGTACTTC. Translating it yields CATSSKETQYF. Complete variable domain (other parts from reference TRBV15 and TRBJ2-5): DAMVIQNPRYQVTQFGKPVTLSCSQTLNHNVMYWYQQKSSQAPKLLFHYYDKDFNNEADTPDNFQSRRPNTSFCFLDIRSPGLGDTAMYLCATSSKETQYFGPGTRLLVL.

This clonotype was seen more than once but under ten times. The gene calls are TRBV12-3 or TRBV12-4 and TRBJ2-7; 8 bases map to TRBD1. The CDR3 has 13 amino acids. Trimming removed 3 bases from V and 6 bases from J; junction bases left unmatched: 4. As DNA, the CDR3 is TGTGCCAGCAGTTTCCAGGGGGCACTCGAGCAGTACTTC. Translation gives CASSFQGALEQYF.

The J gene is TRBJ2-2, the V gene TRBV20-1; TRBD2 agrees at 12 bases. V lost 5 bases and J lost 4; bases outside the gene matches: 11. The CDR3 has 17 amino acids. CDR1 is DFQATT and CDR2 is SNEGSKA in the germline V gene (reference sequence). CDR3 bases: TGCAGTGCTCCGGGACTAGCGGGTCTCAAGGGCACCGGGGAGCTGTTTTTT. Encoded protein: CSAPGLAGLKGTGELFF.

This clonotype was observed a handful of times. The V and J genes are TRBV12-3 or TRBV12-4 and TRBJ1-2, with D perhaps TRBD1 (6 bases). Trimming stripped 8 bases from V and 7 bases from J, with 11 bases between. This CDR3 comprises 11 residues. The CDR3 bases are TGTGCCAGCTCTGCAGGGGTTGGCTACACCTTC. Protein product: CASSAGVGYTF.

This clonotype was seen many times. The chain has TRBV5-1 and TRBJ2-2, with D hard to call. Trimming shortened V by 0 bases and J by 2 bases, and 8 bases separated the two germline ends. The CDR3 consists of 15 residues. Germline V gives CDR1 SGHRS, CDR2 YFSETQ. In nucleotides, the CDR3 is TGCGCCAGCAGCTTGGCACGACTCAACACCGGGGAGCTGTTTTTT. Translated: CASSLARLNTGELFF.

The J gene is TRBJ2-7, the V gene TRBV5-1, with TRBD2 matching over 8 bases. Germline CDR1 reads SGHRS; CDR2 reads YFSETQ. J lost 2 bases, V lost 3 bases, and 7 bases had no gene match. This CDR3 contains 15 residues. CDR3 nucleotides: TGCGCCAGCAGCTCGTTAGCGGGGAGCACCTACGAGCAGTACTTC. Translation gives CASSSLAGSTYEQYF.

This clonotype was seen more than once but under ten times. The chain has TRBV7-2 and TRBJ2-7, with no clear D. CDR1 is SGHTA, CDR2 FQGNSA, per germline. The CDR3 sequence is 11 residues long. The V and J ends lost 2 bases and 9 bases respectively, with 8 bases between them. CDR3 in amino acids: CASSLRQTQYF. DNA of the CDR3: TGTGCCAGCAGCTTAAGGCAAACGCAGTACTTC.

The chain has TRBV28 and TRBJ2-1; D gene unclear. The V and J ends lost 0 bases and 8 bases respectively, with 11 bases between them. Germline V gene data show CDR1 as MDHEN and CDR2 as SYDVKM. This CDR3 spans 14 amino acids. The CDR3: CASSLWVGSDEQFF. The CDR3 DNA sequence: TGTGCCAGCAGTTTATGGGTGGGGTCGGATGAGCAGTTCTTC.

This clonotype was picked up a small number of times. The chain carries TRBV25-1 and TRBJ2-7, with TRBD1 identical over 9 bases. This CDR3 has 15 residues. Germline V gives CDR1 MGHDK, CDR2 SYGVNS. V gave up 3 bases and J gave up 2 bases; unmatched junction bases: 5. The CDR3 reads CASSEPGQGAYEQYF. CDR3 bases: TGTGCCAGCAGTGAGCCGGGACAGGGAGCCTACGAGCAGTACTTC.

This clonotype showed up just a few times. The chain carries TRBV7-9 and TRBJ2-3; TRBD2 might be the D (5 bases). Per germline, CDR1 SEHNR and CDR2 FQNEAQ (reference sequence). V gave up 1 base and J gave up 4 bases, with 12 bases separating them. The CDR3 totals 15 residues. The CDR3 sequence: CASSLVGLGADTQYF. The CDR3 bases are TGTGCCAGCAGCTTAGTCGGTCTGGGAGCAGATACGCAGTATTTT.

This sequence joins TRBV29-1 and TRBJ2-4; 12 bases match TRBD1. Looked up from germline, CDR1 is SQVTM and CDR2 is ANQGSEA. This CDR3 spans 15 amino acids. The J segment lost 8 bases and the V segment lost 2 bases, leaving 7 bases of the junction unmatched. CDR3: CSVEKGTGGADIQYF. CDR3 coding DNA: TGCAGCGTTGAAAAAGGGACAGGGGGCGCGGACATTCAGTACTTC.